This is a list of T cell receptor beta chains from one sample in a study of T cell responses to AZD1222 COVID-19 vaccine. Measured with immunoSEQ multiplex PCR; TCRdb has only the in-frame clones, and not every one. The data contain some 250,000 clones, around 93% of them seen just once; the ten biggest clones take up 0.5% to 0.7%. Source: peripheral blood, taken 28 days after the second AZD1222 dose. Receptors were obtained from an adult who received the AZD1222 COVID-19 vaccine. CDR3s include the opening cysteine and the closing phenylalanine or tryptophan. Each record gives: V gene, clone size, D gene, J gene, CDR3 DNA, CDR3 protein. D genes are given only for firm matches. Not all rows give a size; the values are once, few, many and, for expanded clones, a class.

V: TRBV5-1
size: NA
D: NA
J: TRBJ2-7
DNA: TGCGCCAGCAGCTTTGCCACAGGGTCCAACGAGCAGTACTTC
CDR3: CASSFATGSNEQYF

V: TRBV28
size: NA
D: NA
J: TRBJ1-1
DNA: TGTGCCAGCAGCCTAGAGACAGGTTGGGCTGAAGCTTTCTTT
CDR3: CASSLETGWAEAFF

V: TRBV2
size: NA
D: NA
J: TRBJ1-2
DNA: TGTGCCAGCAGTCAGGGGTATGGCTACACCTTC
CDR3: CASSQGYGYTF

V: TRBV7-8
size: NA
D: NA
J: TRBJ1-5
DNA: TGTGCCAGCAGCTTGGTCCCTAGCAATCAGCCCCAGCATTTT
CDR3: CASSLVPSNQPQHF

V: TRBV29-1
size: NA
D: TRBD1
J: TRBJ1-3
DNA: TGCAGCGTTTCGACCGGGACAGCTCCTTTCTCTGGAAACACCATATATTTT
CDR3: CSVSTGTAPFSGNTIYF

V: TRBV7-2
size: NA
D: TRBD1
J: TRBJ1-3
DNA: TGTGCCAGCAGCGCGACAGGGCCGGGAAACACCATATATTTT
CDR3: CASSATGPGNTIYF

V: TRBV6-2/TRBV6-3
size: NA
D: NA
J: TRBJ1-1
DNA: TGTGCCAGCAGTTACTCTCTAGGTCTGAACACTGAAGCTTTCTTT
CDR3: CASSYSLGLNTEAFF

V: TRBV28
size: few
D: TRBD1
J: TRBJ1-1
DNA: TGTGCCAGCATTCCAGGGGGCACGGGCACTGAAGCTTTCTTT
CDR3: CASIPGGTGTEAFF

V: TRBV3-1/TRBV3-2
size: once
D: NA
J: TRBJ1-5
DNA: TGTGCCAGCAGCCAAGGGGGAATTCAGCCCCAGCATTTT
CDR3: CASSQGGIQPQHF

V: TRBV7-2
size: once
D: NA
J: TRBJ1-3
DNA: TGTGCCAGCAGCCCAGTTCTAGCGGGCCGGGCTGGCGGAAACACCATATATTTT
CDR3: CASSPVLAGRAGGNTIYF

V: TRBV3-1/TRBV3-2
size: NA
D: NA
J: TRBJ2-4
DNA: TGTGCCAGCAGCCAAGAGGTACTTAAAAACATTCAGTACTTC
CDR3: CASSQEVLKNIQYF

V: TRBV29-1
size: NA
D: TRBD1
J: TRBJ2-7
DNA: TGCAGCGTTGGATGGGACAGGGGGCGGGGCGAGCAGTACTTC
CDR3: CSVGWDRGRGEQYF

V: TRBV19
size: NA
D: NA
J: TRBJ1-2
DNA: TGTGCCAGTAGTACGGGATTACAATATGGCTACACCTTC
CDR3: CASSTGLQYGYTF

V: TRBV21-1
size: few
D: NA
J: TRBJ1-5
DNA: TGTGCCAGCAGCAAAGGTCGAGGGAGCAATCAGCCCCAGCATTTT
CDR3: CASSKGRGSNQPQHF

V: TRBV3-1/TRBV3-2
size: NA
D: TRBD2
J: TRBJ2-1
DNA: TGTGCCAGCAGCGGACTAGCGGGAGACAATGAGCAGTTCTTC
CDR3: CASSGLAGDNEQFF

V: TRBV25-1
size: NA
D: NA
J: TRBJ1-2
DNA: TGTGCCAGCAGTACGCGATCCGGGACTCTCGATGGCTACACCTTC
CDR3: CASSTRSGTLDGYTF

V: TRBV28
size: NA
D: NA
J: TRBJ1-6
DNA: TGTGCCAGCAGTCCCAGACCCGAGACAGGCGGGTATAATTCACCCCTCCACTTT
CDR3: CASSPRPETGGYNSPLHF

V: TRBV9
size: NA
D: TRBD2
J: TRBJ2-7
DNA: TGTGCCAGCAGCCCCGGGACTACCTCCTACGAGCAGTACTTC
CDR3: CASSPGTTSYEQYF

V: TRBV7-2
size: once
D: NA
J: TRBJ1-6
DNA: TGTGCCAGCAGCGGGACCCGGGCATATAATTCACCCCTCCACTTT
CDR3: CASSGTRAYNSPLHF

V: TRBV6-2/TRBV6-3
size: NA
D: TRBD2
J: TRBJ2-7
DNA: TGTGCCAGCAGTTATGGGTTTGCGGGAGGCGAGCAGTACTTC
CDR3: CASSYGFAGGEQYF

V: TRBV4-1
size: once
D: NA
J: TRBJ1-1
DNA: TGCGCCAGCAGCGGGGTCAGGGGGAACACTGAAGCTTTCTTT
CDR3: CASSGVRGNTEAFF